This T cell receptor (beta chain) was found in a study of monozygotic twins with inflammatory bowel disease. As for this clonotype: The antigen remains unidentified.

TCRdb re-called the 5' RACE reads and catalogs CDR3 proteins one per entry, DNA excluded. The repertoire table contains approximately 330,000 distinct CDR3 sequences. CDR3 length equals 15 residues. Germline CDR1 and CDR2: MNHEY and SVGAGI. General observations from the study: Compared with healthy co-twins, IBD patients showed reduced TCRbeta repertoire diversity by inverse Simpson.

The V gene is TRBV6-5, the J gene TRBJ2-5; the TCRdb call, TRBD1, lacks DNA for checking. The clonotype was recovered from a human donor with ulcerative colitis or Crohn's disease, or a healthy co-twin of an affected twin (not recorded which). The sequencing sample was made of blood. CDR3 residues: CASSYSSGIPETQYF.